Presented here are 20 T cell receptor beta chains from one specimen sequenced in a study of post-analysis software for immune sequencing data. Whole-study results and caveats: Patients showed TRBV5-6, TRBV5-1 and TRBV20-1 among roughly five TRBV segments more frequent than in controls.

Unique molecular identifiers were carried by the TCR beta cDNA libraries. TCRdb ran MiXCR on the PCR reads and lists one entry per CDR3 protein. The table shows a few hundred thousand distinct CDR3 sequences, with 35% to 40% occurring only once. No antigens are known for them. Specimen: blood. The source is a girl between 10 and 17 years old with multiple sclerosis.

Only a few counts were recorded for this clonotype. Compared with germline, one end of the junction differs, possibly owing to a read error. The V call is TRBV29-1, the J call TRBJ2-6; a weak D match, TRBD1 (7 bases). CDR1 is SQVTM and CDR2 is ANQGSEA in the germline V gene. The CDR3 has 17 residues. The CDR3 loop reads CSVDDREVDSGANVPTF. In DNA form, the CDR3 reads TGCAGCGTCGATGACAGGGAGGTCGACTCTGGGGCCAACGTCCCGACTTTC.

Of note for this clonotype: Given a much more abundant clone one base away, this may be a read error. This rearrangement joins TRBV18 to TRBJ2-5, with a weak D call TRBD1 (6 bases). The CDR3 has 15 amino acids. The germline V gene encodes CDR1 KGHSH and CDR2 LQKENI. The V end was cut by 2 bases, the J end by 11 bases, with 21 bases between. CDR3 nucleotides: TGTGCCAGCTCACCATCAGGGGTGGCGGGCAATGAGCAGTACTTC. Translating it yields CASSPSGVAGNEQYF.

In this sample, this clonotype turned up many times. CDR3 DNA: TGCAGCGTGTCTAGCGGGAGTGATGAGCAGTTCTTC. Translation: CSVSSGSDEQFF. J is TRBJ2-1 and V is TRBV29-1; 10 bases match TRBD2. This CDR3 spans 12 amino acids. CDR1 SQVTM and CDR2 ANQGSEA come from the germline V gene. The trim removed 6 bases at V and 8 bases at J, leaving 4 bases unmatched.

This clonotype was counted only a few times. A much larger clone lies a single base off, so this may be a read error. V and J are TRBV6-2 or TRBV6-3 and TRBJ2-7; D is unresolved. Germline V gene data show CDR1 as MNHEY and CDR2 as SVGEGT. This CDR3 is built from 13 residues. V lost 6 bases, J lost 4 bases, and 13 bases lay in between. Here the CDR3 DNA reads TGTGCCAGCAGGTTCCGATACTCATACGAGCAGTACTTC. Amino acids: CASRFRYSYEQYF.

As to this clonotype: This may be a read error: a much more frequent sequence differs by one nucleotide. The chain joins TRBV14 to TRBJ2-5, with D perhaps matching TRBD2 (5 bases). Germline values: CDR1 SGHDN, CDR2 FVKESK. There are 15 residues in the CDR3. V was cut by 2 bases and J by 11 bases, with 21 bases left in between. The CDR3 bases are TGTGCCAGCAGCCAACGGTTGGGGAGAAACAATGAGCAGTACTTC. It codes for CASSQRLGRNNEQYF.

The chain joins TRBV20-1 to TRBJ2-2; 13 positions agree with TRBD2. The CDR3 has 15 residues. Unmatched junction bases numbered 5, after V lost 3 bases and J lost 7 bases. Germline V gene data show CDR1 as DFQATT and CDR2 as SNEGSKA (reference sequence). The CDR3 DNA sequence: TGCAGTGCTAGTCAACTAGCGGGGGGGGGCGGGGAGCTGTTTTTT. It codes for CSASQLAGGGGELFF.

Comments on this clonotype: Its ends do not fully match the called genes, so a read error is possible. The CDR3 sequence is CASSEIGIDYGCTF. As DNA, the CDR3 is TGTGCCAGCAGTGAAATAGGAATCGACTATGGCTGCACCTTC. This chain uses TRBV6-1 with TRBJ1-2; the D is unclear. CDR1 MNHNS and CDR2 SASEGT come from the germline V gene. The CDR3 spans 14 residues.

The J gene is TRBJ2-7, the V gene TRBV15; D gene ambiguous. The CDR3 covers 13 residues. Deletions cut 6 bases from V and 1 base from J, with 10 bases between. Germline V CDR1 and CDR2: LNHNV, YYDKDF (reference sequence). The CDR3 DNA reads TGTGCCACCAGGGACCGCAGTTCCTACGAGCAGTACTTC. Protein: CATRDRSSYEQYF.

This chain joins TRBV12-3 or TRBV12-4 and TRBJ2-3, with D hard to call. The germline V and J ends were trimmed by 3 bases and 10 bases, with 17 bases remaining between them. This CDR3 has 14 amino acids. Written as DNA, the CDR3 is TGTGCCAGCAGTTTGATGATTCTTGGGCAAGCGCAGTATTTT. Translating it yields CASSLMILGQAQYF.

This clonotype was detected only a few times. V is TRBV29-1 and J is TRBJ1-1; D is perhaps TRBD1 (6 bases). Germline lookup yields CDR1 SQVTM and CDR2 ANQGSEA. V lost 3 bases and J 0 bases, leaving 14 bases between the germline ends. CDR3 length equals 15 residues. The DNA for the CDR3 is TGCAGCGTTGACGGCCGGGACACCATGAACACTGAAGCTTTCTTT. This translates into CSVDGRDTMNTEAFF.

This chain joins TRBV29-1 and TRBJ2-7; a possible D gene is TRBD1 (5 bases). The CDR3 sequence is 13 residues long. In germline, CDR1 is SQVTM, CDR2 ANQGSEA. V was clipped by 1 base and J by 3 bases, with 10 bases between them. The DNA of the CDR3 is TGCAGCGTTGAAGGTGACAGAATCTACGAGCAGTACTTC. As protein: CSVEGDRIYEQYF.

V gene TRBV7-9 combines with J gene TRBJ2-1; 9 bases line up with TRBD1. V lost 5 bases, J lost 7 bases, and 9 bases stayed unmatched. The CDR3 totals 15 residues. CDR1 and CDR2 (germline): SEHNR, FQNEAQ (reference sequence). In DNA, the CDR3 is TGTGCCAGCAGCCGTTCGCGGACAGGGGTGAATGAGCAGTTCTTC. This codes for CASSRSRTGVNEQFF.

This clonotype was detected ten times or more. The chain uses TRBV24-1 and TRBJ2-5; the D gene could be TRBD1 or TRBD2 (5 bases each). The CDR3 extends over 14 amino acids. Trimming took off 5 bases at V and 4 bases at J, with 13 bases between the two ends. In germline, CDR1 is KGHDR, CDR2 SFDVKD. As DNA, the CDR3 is TGTGCCACCAGTGCAAGAGGGGCGGGAGAGACCCAGTACTTC. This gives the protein CATSARGAGETQYF.

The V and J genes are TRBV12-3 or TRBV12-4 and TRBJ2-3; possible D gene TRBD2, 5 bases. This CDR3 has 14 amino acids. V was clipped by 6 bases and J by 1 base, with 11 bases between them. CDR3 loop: CASRFLAGTDTQYF. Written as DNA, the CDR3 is TGTGCCAGCAGGTTCCTAGCCGGCACAGATACGCAGTATTTT.

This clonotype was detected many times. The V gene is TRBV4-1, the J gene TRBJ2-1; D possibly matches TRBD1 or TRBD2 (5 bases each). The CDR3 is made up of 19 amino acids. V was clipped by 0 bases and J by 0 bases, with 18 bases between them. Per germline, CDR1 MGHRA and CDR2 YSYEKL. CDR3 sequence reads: CASSQDGLPGPSSYNEQFF. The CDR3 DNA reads TGCGCCAGCAGCCAAGATGGACTCCCGGGACCCAGCTCCTACAATGAGCAGTTCTTC.

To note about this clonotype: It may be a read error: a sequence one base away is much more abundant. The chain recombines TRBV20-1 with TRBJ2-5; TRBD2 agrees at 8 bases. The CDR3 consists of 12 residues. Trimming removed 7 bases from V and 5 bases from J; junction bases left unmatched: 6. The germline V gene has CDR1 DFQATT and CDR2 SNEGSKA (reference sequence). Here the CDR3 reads CSDWTSRETQYF. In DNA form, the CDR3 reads TGCAGTGACTGGACTAGCCGGGAGACCCAGTACTTC.

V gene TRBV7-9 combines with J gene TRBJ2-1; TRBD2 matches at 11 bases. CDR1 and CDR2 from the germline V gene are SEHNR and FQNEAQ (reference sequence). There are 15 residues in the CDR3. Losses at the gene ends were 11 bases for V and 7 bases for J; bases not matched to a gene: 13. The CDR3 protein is CARGLSGGALNEQFF. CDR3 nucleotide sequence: TGTGCCCGCGGTCTTAGCGGGGGGGCCTTAAATGAGCAGTTCTTC.

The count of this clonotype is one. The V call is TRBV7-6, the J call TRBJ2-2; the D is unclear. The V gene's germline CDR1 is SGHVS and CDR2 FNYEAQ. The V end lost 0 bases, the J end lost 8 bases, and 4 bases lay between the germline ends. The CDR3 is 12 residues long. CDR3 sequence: CASSLAWGELFF. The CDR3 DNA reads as TGTGCCAGCAGCTTAGCATGGGGGGAGCTGTTTTTT.

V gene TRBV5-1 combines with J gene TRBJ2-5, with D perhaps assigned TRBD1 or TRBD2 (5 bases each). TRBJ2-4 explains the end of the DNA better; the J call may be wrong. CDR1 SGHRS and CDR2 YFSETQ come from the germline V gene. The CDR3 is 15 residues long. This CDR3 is CASSPLGVRENIQYF. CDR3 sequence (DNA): TGCGCCAGCAGCCCCTTGGGGGTTCGAGAAAACATTCAGTACTTC.

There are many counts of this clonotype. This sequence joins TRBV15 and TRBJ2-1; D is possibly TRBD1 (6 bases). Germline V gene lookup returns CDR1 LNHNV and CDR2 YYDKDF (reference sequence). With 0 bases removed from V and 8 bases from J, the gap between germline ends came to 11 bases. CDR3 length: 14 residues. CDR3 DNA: TGTGCCACCAGCAGAGACCCGGACAGCCATGAGCAGTTCTTC. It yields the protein CATSRDPDSHEQFF.